This T cell receptor beta chain was found in a study of control samples from healthy donors and cancer patients. TCRdb's copy holds only in-frame clones and misses some; the assay was immunoSEQ multiplex PCR. The sample has 120,000 to 150,000 clones, 94% seen once. This TCR came from a man aged 35 to 55 in good health. Material for sequencing was blood.

The CDR3, as DNA: TGTGCCAGCAGTGAAACCCGTATGGCCAACAATGAGCAGTTCTTC. Translation gives CASSETRMANNEQFF. The chain links TRBV2 to TRBJ2-1; no clear D gene. The germline V and J ends were trimmed by 2 bases and 5 bases, with 13 bases remaining between them. CDR1 is SNHLY and CDR2 is FYNNEI in the germline V gene. The CDR3 has 15 residues.